Listed here are 26 T cell receptor beta chains from one sample, sequenced in a study of naive and memory T cell subsets (dated by TCRdb to 2017 to 2019). The library was made by UMI-ligation and nested PCR. Sequenced using an Illumina MiSeq. The beta constant-region primer was an equimolar mix of two oligonucleotides covering both TRBC1 and TRBC2. Through fastp at Q25 and MiXCR, TCRdb rebuilt clones from the public reads, retaining in-frame beta chains. Here each entry gathers all rows of one CDR3 protein and keeps the most common genes and DNA. The sample includes some 150,000 distinct CDR3 sequences, with about 18% observed a single time. 0.14% to 0.15% of the sample rests with the top ten. The sequenced sample consisted of naive CD4+ T cells from blood. Per the publication, the cell subset or site label means: naive T cells, CD45RA high CD27+. Receptors were obtained from a human donor in good health.

This clonotype has just a few counts. This chain links TRBV6-5 with TRBJ2-2; possibly TRBD1 for D (7 bases). This CDR3 has 16 residues. CDR1 is MNHEY, CDR2 SVGAGI, per germline. The germline V and J ends were trimmed by 7 bases and 5 bases, with 20 bases remaining between them. The CDR3 reads CASTSRGARGTGELFF. DNA for the CDR3: TGTGCCAGCACCTCCAGGGGGGCGAGGGGAACCGGGGAGCTGTTTTTT.

The rearrangement uses TRBV20-1 and TRBJ2-7; a possible D gene is TRBD2 (6 bases). The CDR3 extends over 14 amino acids. CDR1 and CDR2 (germline): DFQATT, SNEGSKA (reference sequence). Trimming removed 5 bases from V and 0 bases from J, with 14 bases in between. CDR3 DNA: TGCAGTGCTGGACCCCACGGGAGCTCCTACGAGCAGTACTTC. Translating gives CSAGPHGSSYEQYF.

The V and J genes are TRBV2 and TRBJ2-7, with a weak D call TRBD1 (5 bases). Between the trimmed V and J ends, which lost 5 bases and 3 bases, there was a span of 11 bases. CDR3 length: 13 residues. Per germline, CDR1 SNHLY and CDR2 FYNNEI. The CDR3 sequence: CASSYTGYYEQYF. CDR3 DNA sequence: TGTGCCAGCAGTTATACAGGTTACTACGAGCAGTACTTC.

A few counts support this clonotype. The rearrangement joins TRBV20-1 to TRBJ2-5, with D perhaps matching TRBD2 (6 bases). The CDR3 is 13 amino acids. Germline CDR1 DFQATT, CDR2 SNEGSKA (reference sequence). Trimming left V 4 bases short and J 0 bases short, with 9 bases between. In DNA form, the CDR3 reads TGCAGTGCTACCGGGGGTTACCAAGAGACCCAGTACTTC. This sequence encodes CSATGGYQETQYF.

In its sample, this clonotype was seen a few times. The DNA of the CDR3 is TGTGCCAGCAGGAAGCAAAGACTAGCGGTCCACACAGATACGCAGTATTTT. This sequence encodes CASRKQRLAVHTDTQYF. J is TRBJ2-3 and V is TRBV7-2; the match to TRBD2 covers 9 bases. CDR1 is SGHTA and CDR2 is FQGNSA in the germline V gene. CDR3 size: 17 residues. V gave up 6 bases and J gave up 2 bases; unmatched junction bases: 12.

The V call is TRBV20-1, the J call TRBJ2-3, with a possible D match to TRBD2 (6 bases). The length of the CDR3 is 12 residues. Germline-derived CDR1 and CDR2 are DFQATT and SNEGSKA (reference sequence). Trimming stripped 3 bases from V and 6 bases from J, with 10 bases between. This chain's CDR3 is CSARSGSDTQYF. The CDR3 DNA sequence: TGCAGTGCTAGGTCCGGGAGCGATACGCAGTATTTT.

This clonotype appeared once. The chain couples TRBV10-3 to TRBJ1-3; 8 bases map to TRBD1. V shed 3 bases and J 2 bases; nucleotides not matched to a gene: 6. Germline V gene sequence: CDR1 ENHRY, CDR2 SYGVKD. The CDR3 has 16 residues. CDR3 protein: CAISDIRTGPGNTIYF. The DNA for the CDR3 is TGTGCCATCAGTGATATTCGGACAGGGCCTGGAAACACCATATATTTT.

The sample holds many counts of this clonotype. The V gene is TRBV28, the J gene TRBJ1-2, with D uncertain. V shed 4 bases and J shed 8 bases, with 11 bases lying between them. CDR3 length: 12 amino acids. Germline CDR1 MDHEN, CDR2 SYDVKM. CDR3 bases: TGTGCCAGCAGTTCTGTCTCAGAGGGCTACACCTTC. It yields the protein CASSSVSEGYTF.

This clonotype was recorded at least ten times. The J gene is TRBJ2-7, the V gene TRBV20-1, with 7 bases aligning to TRBD1. V shed 4 bases, J shed 0 bases, and the junction held 9 bases outside the gene matches. The CDR3 spans 15 residues. CDR1 DFQATT and CDR2 SNEGSKA come from the germline V gene (reference sequence). The CDR3 bases are TGCAGTGCTAACCAGTGGGACAGAGCCTCCTACGAGCAGTACTTC. Residues: CSANQWDRASYEQYF.

V is TRBV29-1 and J is TRBJ1-3; 10 bases align to TRBD1. Germline lookup yields CDR1 SQVTM and CDR2 ANQGSEA. The ends lost 3 bases at V and 0 bases at J; junction bases unmatched: 8. This CDR3 has 17 residues. The CDR3: CSVEDRGFLSSGNTIYF. The CDR3 coding sequence is TGCAGCGTTGAGGACAGGGGGTTCTTAAGCTCTGGAAACACCATATATTTT.

This CDR3 is CASSNLLSQPQHF. CDR3 DNA sequence: TGTGCCAGCAGTAACCTTTTAAGCCAGCCCCAGCATTTT. The chain links TRBV6-6 to TRBJ1-5; D not certain. CDR3 length equals 13 residues. Germline V gives CDR1 MNHNY, CDR2 SVGAGI (reference sequence). Trimming took 5 bases from V and 7 from J, leaving 12 bases between them.

This rearrangement joins TRBV19 to TRBJ2-5, with TRBD2 identical over 12 bases. The CDR3 length is 13 residues. In germline, CDR1 is LNHDA, CDR2 SQIVND (reference sequence). The V segment lost 10 bases and the J segment 3 bases; nucleotides outside the gene matches: 3. CDR3 residues: CATRLAGEETQYF. CDR3 sequence (DNA): TGTGCCACTCGACTAGCGGGAGAAGAGACCCAGTACTTC.

This clonotype was counted only a few times. The gene calls are TRBV28 and TRBJ2-7; tentatively, D is TRBD1 (5 bases). The germline gives CDR1 MDHEN, CDR2 SYDVKM. The length of the CDR3 is 14 residues. V was pared by 5 bases and J by 2 bases, with 13 bases between. Here the CDR3 DNA reads TGTGCCAGCAGTACACCCCAGGGCGCCTACGAGCAGTACTTC. It specifies CASSTPQGAYEQYF.

There are a few counts of this clonotype. This chain links TRBV7-2 with TRBJ2-5; no clear D. Germline V gene data show CDR1 as SGHTA and CDR2 as FQGNSA. There are 13 residues in the CDR3. V shed 6 bases and J shed 3 bases, with 11 bases lying between them. CDR3 nucleotides: TGTGCCAGCAGTCCCTCCGTGGAAGAGACCCAGTACTTC. This translates into CASSPSVEETQYF.

This clonotype was seen more than once but under ten times. V is TRBV27 and J is TRBJ1-6; tentative D call: TRBD1 (5 bases). Germline V lookup: CDR1 MNHEY, CDR2 SMNVEV (reference sequence). Trimming took off 9 bases at V and 0 bases at J, with 18 bases between the two ends. This CDR3 has 17 residues. In DNA form, the CDR3 reads TGTGCCAGTACGGGGGGAGGACCGAGCTCCTATAATTCACCCCTCCACTTT. Translation gives CASTGGGPSSYNSPLHF.

The rearrangement uses TRBV9 and TRBJ2-2, with D perhaps TRBD2 (7 bases). Germline V gene lookup returns CDR1 SGDLS and CDR2 YYNGEE. This CDR3 is built from 16 residues. V was pared by 0 bases and J by 0 bases, with 9 bases between. The CDR3: CASSVGGGPNTGELFF. In nucleotides, the CDR3 is TGTGCCAGCAGCGTAGGGGGGGGCCCGAACACCGGGGAGCTGTTTTTT.

This clonotype was counted only a few times. V usage is TRBV29-1 and J usage is TRBJ2-2; TRBD2 agrees at 8 bases. Unmatched junction bases numbered 1, after V lost 4 bases and J lost 3 bases. Germline V gives CDR1 SQVTM, CDR2 ANQGSEA. This CDR3 has 13 amino acids. Here the CDR3 DNA reads TGCAGCGTTGGACTAGCGTACACCGGGGAGCTGTTTTTT. It codes for CSVGLAYTGELFF.

In this sample, this clonotype turned up a few times. The rearrangement joins TRBV5-1 to TRBJ2-1, with 9 positions matching TRBD1. CDR3 size: 19 residues. Looked up from germline, CDR1 is SGHRS and CDR2 is YFSETQ. Germline trimming cut 0 bases from V and 8 bases from J; bases unmatched to any gene: 18. CDR3 bases: TGCGCCAGCAGCTTGGACTCCGGGACAGGGTTGTTAGCGAAACATGAGCAGTTCTTC. As protein: CASSLDSGTGLLAKHEQFF.

This clonotype was found many times. The chain is built from TRBV30 and TRBJ2-2, with 9 bases aligning to TRBD2. J gave up 4 bases and V 1 base, and 16 bases lay outside the gene matches. The germline V gene encodes CDR1 GTSNPN and CDR2 SVGIG (reference sequence). The CDR3 consists of 19 residues. CDR3 sequence reads: CAWSAPRVAGVYSTGELFF. The CDR3 coding sequence is TGTGCCTGGAGTGCCCCAAGGGTAGCGGGAGTATATAGCACCGGGGAGCTGTTTTTT.

In this sample, this clonotype turned up a few times. V is TRBV24-1 and J is TRBJ1-1; no clear D gene. Germline loops: CDR1 KGHDR, CDR2 SFDVKD. Trimming removed 5 bases at V and 8 bases at J, with 8 bases between. The CDR3 length is 11 residues. CDR3 sequence (DNA): TGTGCCACCAGTGCGGGCACCGAAGCTTTCTTT. Encoded protein: CATSAGTEAFF.

This rearrangement joins TRBV10-3 to TRBJ2-5; no reliable D call. The germline gives CDR1 ENHRY, CDR2 SYGVKD. V lost 6 bases, J lost 5 bases, and 13 bases lay in between. The CDR3 sequence is 13 residues long. The CDR3 is CAISGPGEETQYF. The CDR3 region has the DNA TGTGCCATCAGCGGACCCGGCGAGGAGACCCAGTACTTC.

The CDR3 DNA sequence: TGCGCCAGCAGCTTGGAGGACAGGACCCCAGAGACCCAGTACTTC. Amino acids: CASSLEDRTPETQYF. V is TRBV5-1 and J is TRBJ2-5, with TRBD1 matching 7 bases. V gave up 0 bases and J gave up 4 bases; unmatched junction bases: 6. The CDR3 has 15 amino acids. Germline lookup yields CDR1 SGHRS and CDR2 YFSETQ.

The rearrangement joins TRBV29-1 to TRBJ1-3; D is uncertain. Germline V gene sequence: CDR1 SQVTM, CDR2 ANQGSEA. V shed 7 bases and J shed 4 bases, with 11 bases lying between them. This CDR3 spans 12 amino acids. CDR3 nucleotides: TGCAGCGGCGGGAGGCCGGGAAACACCATATATTTT. Translating it yields CSGGRPGNTIYF.

This clonotype was picked up a small number of times. CDR3 DNA sequence: TGTGCCTCTTTGGGGGCACCCCGGTACAATGAGCAGTTCTTC. Protein sequence: CASLGAPRYNEQFF. This rearrangement joins TRBV28 to TRBJ2-1; a possible D gene is TRBD1 (6 bases). The germline V gene encodes CDR1 MDHEN and CDR2 SYDVKM. The CDR3 loop spans 14 amino acids. V was cut by 11 bases and J by 4 bases, with 18 bases left in between.

This clonotype has a handful of counts. The rearrangement joins TRBV18 to TRBJ2-3; 9 bases are shared with TRBD2. The ends lost 3 bases at V and 3 bases at J; junction bases unmatched: 7. This CDR3 spans 16 amino acids. Germline lookup yields CDR1 KGHSH and CDR2 LQKENI. CDR3 amino acids: CASSPKLAGGTDTQYF. The CDR3 DNA sequence: TGTGCCAGCTCACCTAAACTAGCGGGTGGTACAGATACGCAGTATTTT.

This clonotype was seen many times. V gene TRBV6-2 or TRBV6-3 combines with J gene TRBJ2-2; 8 bases align to TRBD1. This CDR3 is 16 amino acids long. Germline lookup yields CDR1 MNHEY and CDR2 SVGEGT. The J segment lost 5 bases and the V segment lost 11 bases, leaving 16 bases of the junction unmatched. CDR3 nucleotides: TGTGCCGCGACACCTCCCGGGACAGGCTATACCGGGGAGCTGTTTTTT. Its translation: CAATPPGTGYTGELFF.